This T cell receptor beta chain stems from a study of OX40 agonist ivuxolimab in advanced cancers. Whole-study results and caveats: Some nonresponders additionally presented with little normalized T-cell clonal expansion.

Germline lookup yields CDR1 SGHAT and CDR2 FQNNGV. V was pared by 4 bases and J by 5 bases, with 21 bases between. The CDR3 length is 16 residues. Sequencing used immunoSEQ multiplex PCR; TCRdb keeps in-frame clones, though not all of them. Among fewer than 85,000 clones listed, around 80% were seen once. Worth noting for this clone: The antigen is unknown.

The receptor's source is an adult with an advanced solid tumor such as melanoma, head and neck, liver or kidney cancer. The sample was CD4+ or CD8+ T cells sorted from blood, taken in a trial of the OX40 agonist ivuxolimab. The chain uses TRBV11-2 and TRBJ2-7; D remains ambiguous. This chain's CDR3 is CASSSPLKRRNDEQYF. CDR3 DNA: TGTGCCAGCAGCTCCCCCTTAAAAAGAAGGAACGACGAGCAGTACTTC.